This TCR beta chain is from a study of cytomegalovirus exposure and HLA in healthy donors (dated by TCRdb to 2016 to 2017). Turning to the overall study: In an earlier analysis of roughly 500 of the donors, 276 Gb of sequence data and 120 million or so unique TCR beta sequences from 180 million or so T cells were reported. An earlier analysis of fewer than 750 of the donors used high-throughput TCR beta sequencing to judge whether each TCR beta V gene segment behaved as functional or pseudogenic. An early release that covered fewer than 800 HLA-typed donors contained approximately 300 gigabases of sequencing data and 65 million to 100 million unique TCR sequences. High-throughput TCR immunosequencing, statistical association of individual TCRs with disease status, and machine learning were combined to predict cytomegalovirus infection status. Every repertoire in the discovery cohort had been generated on one and the same sequencing platform. Class I and class II HLA loci were covered by the typing at four-digit resolution. The study aimed to test whether signatures of past pathogen exposure could be identified by cataloging public T cell receptors. On average, around 240,000 unique TCR beta nucleotide sequences were sequenced per donor among 398 genotyped donors of the cohort, with about 19% of those sequences being non-productive. Typing coverage differed by locus: A, B, C, DRB1 and DQB1 were typed in about 620-630 donors, DQA1 in 500 to 550, DPA1 in some 600, and DPB1 in 400 to 490. The study used immunosequencing to profile the T cell repertoires of approximately 640 subjects and linked those repertoires to cytomegalovirus serostatus. Donor age, sex, ethnicity and CMV serostatus were compiled together with the repertoire data. The genetic ancestry cluster associated with self-reported Caucasian donors included about 84% of the roughly 380 genotyped donors. A later analysis re-analyzed previously published TCR beta repertoires from 600 to 850 donors and added high-resolution HLA genotyping to study TCR occurrence patterns. The later analysis used no new phenotypic data to find candidate immune exposures, relying instead on TCR beta sequences and their occurrence across donors. Besides the first cohort of roughly 640 subjects, a separate validation cohort made up of roughly 120 different subjects was used. Roughly 5 DR-DQ haplotypes were treated as single units for association and clustering because of strong linkage in the cohort. A later genetic analysis used genome-wide SNP genotypes for about 60% of the roughly 700 donors, treating that subset as a discovery cohort.

On this clone: Which antigen it targets is not known. No base-level quality is on record; no much larger clone is a single base apart.

Summary of the overall study and its limitations: In a later analysis, HLA-associated TCR beta chains were found to be more clonally expanded and to have lower generation probabilities than equally common non-associated chains. According to the authors, the approach could potentially be generalized to other disease states and immunological phenotypes. Several of the top co-occurrence clusters appeared to be linked to parvovirus B19, influenza, CMV and Epstein-Barr virus, according to a later analysis. A further reported finding was that TCR beta sequences accurately predicted the HLA-A and HLA-B alleles for most subjects in the first cohort. An earlier analysis of approximately 530 of the donors showed that most TCR beta V segments appeared in productive rearrangements either about 87% or about 30% of the time, which broadly matched IMGT annotations. The study gave a list of under 200 TCR beta chains associated with cytomegalovirus. In both the original and validation cohorts, the classifier was reported to diagnose cytomegalovirus status with high specificity and sensitivity. Because HLA typing was unavailable for some donors at each locus, only the typed subset was used in association tests. The 87-base-pair reads could not distinguish some IMGT-functional V segments, including TRBV6-2 and TRBV6-3, so those segments were excluded. Because counts were too low, about 15 rarely observed V segments, including chromosome 9 orphons, were left out of the earlier analysis of 587 of the donors. For the cohort, immune exposure information was limited to CMV serostatus. When HLA alleles, especially DR and DQ, strongly co-occurred, attributing TCR associations to individual alleles was difficult. A few of the identified cytomegalovirus-associated TCR beta chains were confirmed in vitro to be specific for cytomegalovirus antigens. In this cohort, only TCR beta chains were sequenced, and detectable features were limited by the absence of alpha or paired-chain data. An association between a missense DCLRE1C variant and V-gene and J-gene trimming of TCR beta chains was found in a later genetic analysis and replicated in an independent cohort. While some public TCRs were present in many individuals, most TCR sequences turned up only very rarely across donors. Roughly uniform sequencing depth across donors was assumed in presence/absence analyses, although this assumption may not hold. Most CMV-associated TCR beta chains appeared to be HLA-restricted in a later analysis, and the HLA associations seemed to be driven largely by CMV exposure. A cluster of highly shared sequence variants was judged likely to represent a technical artifact of the sequencing pipeline. In a later analysis, the rate of TCR association differed among HLA loci, with DRB1 alleles having the most associated TCRs and HLA-C alleles having the fewest. Correlated functional status among segregating V segments might reflect linkage disequilibrium, but an unknown experimental factor could not be ruled out. A later genetic analysis reported fewer N-insertions in productive TCRs among donors in an Asian-associated ancestry cluster than the roughly 700-donor mean. At a false discovery rate of 0.05, a later analysis linked around 17,000 TCR beta sequences to specific HLA alleles.

In total, over 600 healthy bone marrow donors made up the cohort. Cohort members were all nominally healthy when sampled, although unrecorded immune exposures were likely present. The donor tested CMV seronegative and was one of the 352 seronegative cohort members. A peripheral blood sample was provided by each donor, and peripheral blood mononuclear cells were used for TCR beta sequencing. The Qiagen DNeasy Blood Extraction Kit was used to extract genomic DNA from the blood cell samples. The library was built by means of the immunoSEQ multiplex PCR assay. For the multiplex PCR, a mixture combining 60 forward primers for TCR Vbeta segments and 13 reverse primers for TCR Jbeta segments was used. A multiplex PCR assay on genomic DNA amplified the CDR3 region of rearranged TCR beta genes. The amplified TCR beta libraries were sequenced on the Illumina HiSeq System as 87-base-pair reads. Concerning the study's data processing: In a later analysis, some 80 million unique TCR beta chains were counted across the 666 repertoires, and approximately 11 million of these chains were shared by at least two donors. Raw reads were error-corrected and collapsed into unique sequences by a nearest-neighbor algorithm in which closely related sequences were merged to remove PCR and sequencing errors. V, D and J gene segments were assigned by aligning CDR3 sequences to IMGT reference sequences. For a sequence to be retained, a match of at least six nucleotides was required to both a V gene segment and a J gene segment. A rearrangement was called productive if the CDR3 had no stop codons and remained in frame with V and J, and every other rearrangement was called non-productive. Following IMGT convention, CDR3 was defined as the stretch from the second conserved V-encoded cysteine up to the conserved J-encoded phenylalanine. Sequences without an unambiguous match to a single V gene segment were excluded from the earlier analysis of 450 to 750 of the donors. In an earlier analysis of almost 600 of the donors, a V segment was called functional when productive rearrangements were above 56.7%, and segregating when the standard deviation between donors exceeded 5%. To diagnose cytomegalovirus status from the catalog of TCR beta chain sequences, a statistical classification framework was built. V and J gene assignment, in a later analysis, came from comparing TCR nucleotide sequences with IMGT/GENE-DB human TR gene sequences. Using the TCRdist pipeline, a later analysis assigned CDR3 sequences along with most-parsimonious VDJ recombination scenarios. In a later analysis, every TCR beta chain was defined by the combination of its CDR3 amino acid sequence and its V-gene family, and reads without a unique V-gene family were dropped. A later analysis removed over 500 highly shared, low-generation-probability nucleotide sequences to deal with suspected cross-contamination and a sequencing artifact. For each public chain, a later analysis derived a clonal expansion index from normalized ranks of inferred template counts within each repertoire. A later analysis computed generation probabilities with a VDJ recombination model fitted to out-of-frame rearrangements, and checked the results against IGoR. In a later analysis, hypergeometric tests were used to score TCR-TCR, TCR-HLA and TCR-CMV co-occurrence, with a repertoire-size bias correction applied to TCR pairs. False discovery rates were estimated in a later analysis by permuting HLA or CMV assignments 20 times. A later analysis grouped co-occurring TCRs with DBSCAN, adding TCRdist sequence similarity when clustering within HLA-allele-positive subsets. Co-occurrence clustering excluded repertoires with fewer than 30,000 or more than 120,000 public chains, plus five with anomalous nucleotide sharing. TCRdb retrieved this table from immuneACCESS and kept in-frame rearrangements only. Not all clones are present; in checked studies, unresolved V genes account for under half, and no reason is known for the remainder. The DNA gave D and trimming, while V, J and clone size come from that table. For this sample the table gives more than 110,000 clones, of which about three quarters were detected only once. Approximately 3.8% of the sample is in the top ten clones.

The germline V and J ends show losses of 7 bases and 2 bases respectively, and no gene match explains 9 bases of the junction. Inclusive of the bounding cysteine and phenylalanine, the CDR3 is 15 residues long. CDR3 DNA only is kept here, 45 bases in frame from base 1. Based on the germline V gene, the CDR1 and CDR2 sequences are SNHLY and FYNNEI. Sequenced material: PBMCs. Rearrangement joined TRBV2 to TRBJ2-5; 8 central nucleotides agree with TRBD2. This sequence originates from a male donor in good health and CMV-seronegative. The DNA sequence is as follows: TGTGCCAGCAACCCGAGGGGACTAGGTCAAGAGACCCAGTACTTC. Translated, it gives CASNPRGLGQETQYF.